This entry features one TCR beta chain sequence. The specificity of this receptor is unknown. No much larger clone exists at a distance of one base, and base qualities are not known. This sample is part of a study of T cell changes during pregnancy in multiple sclerosis (dated by TCRdb to about 2019). For the study in its entirety: The study looked at changes in the T cell repertoire across pregnancy in women with multiple sclerosis.

Libraries were made using the immunoSEQ multiplex PCR assay. In its TCRdb copy, this immuneACCESS table keeps in-frame sequences only and misses some clones. Where compared with another copy, unresolved V genes explain less than half of these, and the others have no known cause. The sample table records approximately 50,000 clones; over 90% of these occur just once. The ten top clones hold about 0.6% of the sample. Including the terminal cysteine and phenylalanine, the CDR3 comprises 11 residues. The only DNA kept is the CDR3, 33 bases in frame from the first base. V was cut back by 4 bases and J by 7 bases, leaving a gap of 5 bases between them. CDR1 and CDR2 are read off the germline V gene as MDHEN and SYDVKM.

The TCR comes from a female donor in good health, enrolled as a control in a pregnancy study. The rearrangement combines TRBV28 with TRBJ2-1; no D gene is confidently identified. The specimen comprised CD4+ T cells from peripheral blood mononuclear cells, sampled after pregnancy. The DNA sequence is as follows: TGTGCCAGCAGTTCCCCGAATGAGCAGTTCTTC. This yields the protein CASSSPNEQFF.